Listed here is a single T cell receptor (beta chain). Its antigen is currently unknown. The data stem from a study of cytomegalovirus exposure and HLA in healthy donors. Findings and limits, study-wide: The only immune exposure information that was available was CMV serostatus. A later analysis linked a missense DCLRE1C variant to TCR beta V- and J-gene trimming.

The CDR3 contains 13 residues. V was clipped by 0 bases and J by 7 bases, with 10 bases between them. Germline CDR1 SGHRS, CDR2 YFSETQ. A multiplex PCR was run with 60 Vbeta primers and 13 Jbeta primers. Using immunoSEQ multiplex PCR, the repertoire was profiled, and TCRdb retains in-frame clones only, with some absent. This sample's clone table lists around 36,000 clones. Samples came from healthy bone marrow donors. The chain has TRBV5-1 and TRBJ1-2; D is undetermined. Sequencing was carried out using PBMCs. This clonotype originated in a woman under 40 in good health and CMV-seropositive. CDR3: CASSLDQSGGYTF. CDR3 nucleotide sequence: TGCGCCAGCAGCTTGGACCAGTCGGGTGGCTACACCTTC.